This T cell receptor (beta chain) was captured in a study of blood T cell repertoires in COVID-19 (dated by TCRdb to 2020 to 2021). Looking at the study overall: Samples from collaborators originated in the United States, Italy and Spain and spanned both the acute and convalescent phases of COVID-19. The repertoires were made available in a free public database intended to serve as a resource for research on the immune response to SARS-CoV-2. The prospective study material was composed of cDNA or gDNA derived from T cells, B-cell-depleted T cells, or PBMCs. Deeply sampled blood TCRbeta repertoires from subjects exposed to, actively infected with, or recovered from COVID-19 were included in the dataset. HLA class I and class II types, where available, came from metadata supplied by the sample provider rather than from assay-based typing. Nearly every sample came with metadata listing a de-identified subject ID, COVID-19 status, age in years and sex. Samples were obtained from the ongoing ImmuneRACE study (first 160 participants) and from roughly 1,300 subjects provided by 6 global collaborators.

TCRbeta CDR3 regions were amplified from genomic DNA by means of the immunoSEQ Assay, a bias-controlled multiplex PCR. On the study's bioinformatics: Nucleated cell counts per sample were estimated from amplification of reference gene primers within the assay. Sequence reads were collapsed and filtered to measure the absolute abundance of every unique TCRbeta CDR3 rearrangement. Productive Simpson clonality was computed per sample as the square root of Simpson's diversity index over productive rearrangements. TCRdb provides this immuneACCESS table in a form limited to in-frame rearrangements. Some clones are lacking; in checked studies, under half of them reflect an unresolved V gene, and why the rest are absent is not known. The V and J calls and clone size were taken over from that table, and D and trimming were inferred from the DNA. The sample table lists some 150,000 clones, approximately 80% of them with a count of one. Clones ranked in the top ten supply over 9% of the sample.

The paper's findings and limits, for the study overall: The quantity of clinical and demographic metadata differed by source and by participant and was supplied without curation.

Trimming takes 6 bases off V and 0 bases off J; junction bases not matched to a gene: 6. Reading from cysteine to phenylalanine, the CDR3 counts 15 amino acids. The sequence is cut down to CDR3 DNA, 45 bases in frame from base 1. CDR1 SGHRS and CDR2 YFSETQ were looked up in the germline V gene. In the prospective study, participants were about 18 to 95 years old, resided in 24 geographic areas of the United States, and were enrolled through a virtual design. To assign participants to cohorts, the prospective study relied on clinical history that participants themselves reported in a screening survey and a study questionnaire. For ImmuneRACE Cohort 3, a participant was defined as recovered based on two consecutive negative NP/OP PCR tests, clearance by a healthcare professional, or resolution of symptoms. Mobile phlebotomists in the prospective study collected whole blood, serum and a nasopharyngeal or oropharyngeal swab from every participant. Participants in the prospective study had the option to provide additional blood draws and questionnaires over a 2-month period. Before DNA extraction, blood samples from the prospective study were shipped at room temperature or frozen.

As regards this clone: What antigen it recognizes has not been identified. Base-call qualities are not available, and no considerably larger clone is one nucleotide away.

This sequence uses TRBV5-1 and TRBJ2-7; 10 nucleotides in the junction match TRBD2. This sequence originates from a man in his fifties or sixties who had recovered from COVID-19. Sequencing was done on a sample of PBMCs or T cells enriched from blood (not recorded which). CDR3 region: CASKLLAGTSYEQYF. The DNA sequence is as follows: TGCGCCAGCAAGTTACTAGCGGGAACCTCCTACGAGCAGTACTTC.